This T cell receptor (beta chain) was obtained from a study of CD8 T cells in ankylosing spondylitis. Study results and caveats: It appeared that ankylosing spondylitis blood was characterized by a TCR beta motif of several highly homologous variants. Some of the motif variants had earlier been found in reactive arthritis patients' fluid and blood. There was reportedly significant enrichment of clones that were disease-linked in matched ankylosing spondylitis synovial fluid.

The V segment lost 6 bases and the J segment 5 bases; nucleotides outside the gene matches: 6. The CDR3 is made up of 12 amino acids. Germline V lookup: CDR1 DFQATT, CDR2 SNEGSKA (reference sequence). Generation of TCR beta libraries employed quantitative 5'-RACE incorporating molecular barcodes. TCRdb redid the calling of the 5' RACE reads with MiXCR, one entry per CDR3 protein. This sample yields about 350,000 distinct CDR3 sequences, of which roughly 20% are seen a single time; about an eighth belongs to the top ten. This clonotype was recorded a few times. Its antigen is not known. Sequencing was performed on blood, either unsorted or a sorted T cell fraction (not recorded which). The chain uses TRBV20-1 and TRBJ2-7, with TRBD1 matching 8 bases. The clonotype comes from a male donor with ankylosing spondylitis or in good health (not recorded which). CDR3 DNA sequence: TGCAGTGCCAGGACAGGGTTCCACGAGCAGTACTTC. Translated, it gives CSARTGFHEQYF.